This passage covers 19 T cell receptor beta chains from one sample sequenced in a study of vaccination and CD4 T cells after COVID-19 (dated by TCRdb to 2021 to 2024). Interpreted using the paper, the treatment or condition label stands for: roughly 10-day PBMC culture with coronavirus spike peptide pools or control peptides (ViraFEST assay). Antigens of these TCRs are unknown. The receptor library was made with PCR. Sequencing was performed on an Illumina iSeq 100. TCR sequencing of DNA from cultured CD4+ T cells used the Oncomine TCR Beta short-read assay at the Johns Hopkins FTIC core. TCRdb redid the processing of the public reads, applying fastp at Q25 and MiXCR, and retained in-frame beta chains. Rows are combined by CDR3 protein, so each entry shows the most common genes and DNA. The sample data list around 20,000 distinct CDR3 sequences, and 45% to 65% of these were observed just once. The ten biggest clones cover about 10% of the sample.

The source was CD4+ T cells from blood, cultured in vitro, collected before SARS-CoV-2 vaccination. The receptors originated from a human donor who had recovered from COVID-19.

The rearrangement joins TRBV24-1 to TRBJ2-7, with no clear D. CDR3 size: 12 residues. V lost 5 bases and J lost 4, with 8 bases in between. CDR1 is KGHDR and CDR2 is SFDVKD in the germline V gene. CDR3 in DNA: TGTGCCACCAGTGTTGACGGTTACGAGCAGTACTTC. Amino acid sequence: CATSVDGYEQYF.

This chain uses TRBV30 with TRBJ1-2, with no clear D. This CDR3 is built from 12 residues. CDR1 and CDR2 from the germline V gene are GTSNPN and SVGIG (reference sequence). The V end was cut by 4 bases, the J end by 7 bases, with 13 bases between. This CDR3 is CAWKGPQAGYTF. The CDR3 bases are TGTGCCTGGAAGGGTCCCCAGGCTGGCTACACCTTC. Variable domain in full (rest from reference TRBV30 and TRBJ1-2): SQTIHQWPATLVQPVGSPLSLECTVEGTSNPNLYWYRQAAGRGLQLLFYSVGIGQISSEVPQNLSASRPQDRQFILSSKKLLLSDSGFYLCAWKGPQAGYTFGSGTRLTVV.

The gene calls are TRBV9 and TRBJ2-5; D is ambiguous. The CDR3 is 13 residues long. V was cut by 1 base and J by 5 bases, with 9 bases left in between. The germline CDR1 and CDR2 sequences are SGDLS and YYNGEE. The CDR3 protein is CASSVSPQETQYF. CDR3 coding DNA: TGTGCCAGCAGCGTATCTCCTCAGGAGACCCAGTACTTC.

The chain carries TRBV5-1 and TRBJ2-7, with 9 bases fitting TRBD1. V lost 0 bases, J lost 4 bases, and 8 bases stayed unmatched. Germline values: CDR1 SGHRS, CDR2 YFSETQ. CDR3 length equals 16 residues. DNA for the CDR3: TGCGCCAGCAGCTTGGGGCCGGGACAGGGATCGTACGAGCAGTACTTC. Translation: CASSLGPGQGSYEQYF. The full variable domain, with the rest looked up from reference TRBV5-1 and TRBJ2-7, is KAGVTQTPRYLIKTRGQQVTLSCSPISGHRSVSWYQQTPGQGLQFLFEYFSETQRNKGNFPGRFSGRQFSNSRSEMNVSTLELGDSALYLCASSLGPGQGSYEQYFGPGTRLTVT.

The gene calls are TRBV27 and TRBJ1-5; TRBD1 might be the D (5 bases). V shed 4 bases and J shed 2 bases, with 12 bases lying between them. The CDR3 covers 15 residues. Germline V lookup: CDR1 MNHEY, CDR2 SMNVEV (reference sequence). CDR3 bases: TGTGCCAGCAGTTCGAGGGGACCTCGCAATCAGCCCCAGCATTTT. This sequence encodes CASSSRGPRNQPQHF.

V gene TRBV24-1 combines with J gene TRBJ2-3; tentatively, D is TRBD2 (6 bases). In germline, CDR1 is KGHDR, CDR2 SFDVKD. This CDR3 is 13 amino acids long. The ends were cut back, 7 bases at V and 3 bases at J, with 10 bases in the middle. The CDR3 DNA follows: TGTGCCACCAGAGACGGGGGTACAGATACGCAGTATTTT. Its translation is CATRDGGTDTQYF.

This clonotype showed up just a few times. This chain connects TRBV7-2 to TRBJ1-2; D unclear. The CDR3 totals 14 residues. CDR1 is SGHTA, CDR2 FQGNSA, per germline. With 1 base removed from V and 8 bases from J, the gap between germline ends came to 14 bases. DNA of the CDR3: TGTGCCAGCAGCTTAGGGTTCAACGAGCGGGGCTACACCTTC. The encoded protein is CASSLGFNERGYTF.

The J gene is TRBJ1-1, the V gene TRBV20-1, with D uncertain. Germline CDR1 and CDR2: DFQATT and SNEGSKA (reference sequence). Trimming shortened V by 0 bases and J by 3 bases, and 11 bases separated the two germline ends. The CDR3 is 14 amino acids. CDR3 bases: TGCAGTGCTAGAGAAACGGCCGGCCACACTGAAGCTTTCTTT. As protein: CSARETAGHTEAFF.

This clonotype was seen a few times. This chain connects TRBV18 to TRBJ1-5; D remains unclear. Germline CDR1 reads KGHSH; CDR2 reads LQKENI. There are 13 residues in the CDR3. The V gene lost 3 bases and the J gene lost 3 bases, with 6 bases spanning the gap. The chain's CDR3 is CASSPGYNQPQHF. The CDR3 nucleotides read TGTGCCAGCTCACCGGGCTACAATCAGCCCCAGCATTTT.

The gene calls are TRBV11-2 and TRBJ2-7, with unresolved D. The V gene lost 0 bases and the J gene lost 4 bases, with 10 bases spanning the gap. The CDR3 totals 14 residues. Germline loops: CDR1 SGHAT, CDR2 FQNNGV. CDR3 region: CASSLDRRAYEQYF. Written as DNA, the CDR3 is TGTGCCAGCAGCTTAGATCGTCGAGCGTACGAGCAGTACTTC.

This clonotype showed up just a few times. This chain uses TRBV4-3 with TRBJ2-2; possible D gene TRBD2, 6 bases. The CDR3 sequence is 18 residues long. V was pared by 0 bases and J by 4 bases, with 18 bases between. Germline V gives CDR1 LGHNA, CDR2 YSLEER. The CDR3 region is CASSQEAGASVSTGELFF. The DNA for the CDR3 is TGCGCCAGCAGCCAAGAAGCCGGGGCTAGCGTGAGCACCGGGGAGCTGTTTTTT.

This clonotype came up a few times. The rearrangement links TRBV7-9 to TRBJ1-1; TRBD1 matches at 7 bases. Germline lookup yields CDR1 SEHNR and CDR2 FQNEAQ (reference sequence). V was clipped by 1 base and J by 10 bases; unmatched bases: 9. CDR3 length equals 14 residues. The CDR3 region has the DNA TGTGCCAGCAGCTTAGATTGGGCAGGGGGTTTAGCTTTCTTT. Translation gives CASSLDWAGGLAFF.

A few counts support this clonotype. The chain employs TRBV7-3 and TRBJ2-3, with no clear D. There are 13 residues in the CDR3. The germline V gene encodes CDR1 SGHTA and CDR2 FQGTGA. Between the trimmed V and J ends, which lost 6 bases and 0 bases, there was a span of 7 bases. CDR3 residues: CASSISSTDTQYF. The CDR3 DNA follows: TGTGCCAGCAGTATCAGTAGCACAGATACGCAGTATTTT. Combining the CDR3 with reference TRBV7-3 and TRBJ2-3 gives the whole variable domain GAGVSQTPSNKVTEKGKYVELRCDPISGHTALYWYRQSLGQGPEFLIYFQGTGAADDSGLPNDRFFAVRPEGSVSTLKIQRTERGDSAVYLCASSISSTDTQYFGPGTRLTVL.

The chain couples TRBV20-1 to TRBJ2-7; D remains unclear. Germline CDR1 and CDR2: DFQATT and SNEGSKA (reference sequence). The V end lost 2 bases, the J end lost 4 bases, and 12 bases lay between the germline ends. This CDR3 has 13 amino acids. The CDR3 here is CSARISRAYEQYF. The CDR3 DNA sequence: TGCAGTGCTAGAATATCGAGAGCATACGAGCAGTACTTC.

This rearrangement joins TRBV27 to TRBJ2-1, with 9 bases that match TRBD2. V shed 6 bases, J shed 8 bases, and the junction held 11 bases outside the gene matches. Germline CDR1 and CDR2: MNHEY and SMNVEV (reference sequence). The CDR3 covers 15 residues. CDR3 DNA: TGTGCCAGCAGCCCGGGGGCTAGCGGGGAATATGAGCAGTTCTTC. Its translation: CASSPGASGEYEQFF.

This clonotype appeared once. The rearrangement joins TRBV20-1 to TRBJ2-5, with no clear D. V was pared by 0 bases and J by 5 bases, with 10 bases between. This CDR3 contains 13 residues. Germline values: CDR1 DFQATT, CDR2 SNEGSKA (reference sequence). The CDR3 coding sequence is TGCAGTGCTAGAGATCCCCGGTCTGAGACCCAGTACTTC. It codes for CSARDPRSETQYF.

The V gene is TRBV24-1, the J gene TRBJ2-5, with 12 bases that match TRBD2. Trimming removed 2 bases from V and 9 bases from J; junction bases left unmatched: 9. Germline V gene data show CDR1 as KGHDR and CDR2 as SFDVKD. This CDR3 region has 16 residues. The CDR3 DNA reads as TGTGCCACCAGTGATTCCGGGACTAGCGGGTCCCAAGCCCAGTACTTC. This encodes CATSDSGTSGSQAQYF.

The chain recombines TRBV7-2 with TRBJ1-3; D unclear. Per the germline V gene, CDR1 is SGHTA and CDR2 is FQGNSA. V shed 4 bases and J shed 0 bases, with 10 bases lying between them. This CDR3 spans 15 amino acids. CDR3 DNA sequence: TGTGCCAGCAGCTCATTACGGAGCTCTGGAAACACCATATATTTT. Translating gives CASSSLRSSGNTIYF.

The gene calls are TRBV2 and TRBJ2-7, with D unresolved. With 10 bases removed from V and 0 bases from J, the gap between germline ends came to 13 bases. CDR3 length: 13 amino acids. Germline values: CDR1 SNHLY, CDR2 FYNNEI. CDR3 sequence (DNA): TGTGCCACCTCTTCCGGGTCCTCCTACGAGCAGTACTTC. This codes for CATSSGSSYEQYF.